This entry concerns a single T cell receptor beta chain. Its antigen is not identified. This record comes from a study of monozygotic twins with cystic fibrosis. At the level of the study: Library input was 3 to 3.5 micrograms of fragmented DNA, with approximately 16 PCR cycles.

Study conclusions and caveats: The repertoire was suggested to be naive-dominated, clonality median roughly 0.0093. J usage was most co-twin-similar in 8 of 16 pairs, V in 13. Unrelated CF individuals shared fewer identical clonotypes than monozygotic CF twins.

V shed 3 bases, J shed 2 bases, and the junction held 4 bases outside the gene matches. The germline gives CDR1 LNHDA, CDR2 SQIVND (reference sequence). The length of the CDR3 is 16 residues. Generated by immunoSEQ multiplex PCR, the TCRdb table keeps only in-frame clones and is missing some. The sample carries approximately 15,000 clones, 80% to 95% recorded once. Material: blood. This chain joins TRBV19 and TRBJ2-2; 9 bases fit TRBD1. The sequence was collected from a girl aged 2 to 10 with cystic fibrosis. The CDR3 sequence is CASSMLTGGNTGELFF. DNA for the CDR3: TGTGCCAGTAGTATGCTGACAGGGGGTAACACCGGGGAGCTGTTTTTT.